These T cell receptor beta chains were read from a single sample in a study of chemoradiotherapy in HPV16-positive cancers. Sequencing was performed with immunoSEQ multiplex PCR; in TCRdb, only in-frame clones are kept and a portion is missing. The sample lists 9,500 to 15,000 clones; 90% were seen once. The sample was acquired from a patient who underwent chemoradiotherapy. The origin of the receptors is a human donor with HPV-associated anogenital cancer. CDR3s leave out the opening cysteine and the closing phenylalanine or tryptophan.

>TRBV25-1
ASQFRTGNTGELF
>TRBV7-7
ASAPDGGRETQY
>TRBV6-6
ASRLNEQF
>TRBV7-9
ASSSPRGAYQETQY
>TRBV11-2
ASSLDLATGYEQY
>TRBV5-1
ASSLTGAYEQY
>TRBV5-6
ASSLGSGEKLF
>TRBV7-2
ASSLGTGPYNEQF
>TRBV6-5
ASSTRSEQY
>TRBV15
ATSRDPGGQETQY
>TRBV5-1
ASSLKRQGLGNEKLF
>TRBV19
ASSIGQAGQPQH